This T cell receptor (beta chain) was retrieved from a study of spatial heterogeneity in lung cancer. On the study more broadly: Donors were fewer than 90 untreated early-stage non-small cell lung cancer patients. When available, follow-up PBMC samples taken a median of around 2 years after resection were sequenced. Findings and limits, study-wide: Ubiquitous expanded tumor TCRs surfaced in blood more at resection than they did at follow-up.

TCRdb re-derived calls from the 5' RACE reads in MiXCR, one entry per CDR3 protein. This sample yields roughly 72,000 distinct CDR3 sequences, of which 8% to 9.5% are seen a single time; under 2.5% belongs to the top ten. Trimming stripped 0 bases from V and 2 bases from J, with 12 bases between. CDR3 length: 15 amino acids. CDR1 SGHKS and CDR2 YYEKEE come from the germline V gene (reference sequence). This clonotype was detected many times. Its antigen is not identified. Time point specified: blood at routine non-recurrence follow-up after resection. From tumor, nontumor lung or frozen PBMC, whole RNA was taken unsorted for sequencing.

The clonotype comes from a female donor with early-stage non-small cell lung cancer. The sample here was PBMCs, taken at follow-up. The V call is TRBV5-5, the J call TRBJ2-7; tentative D call: TRBD1 (6 bases). The CDR3 bases are TGTGCCAGCAGCTTGGGGCAGGGGATTCCCTACGAGCAGTACTTC. This codes for CASSLGQGIPYEQYF.